The clone carrying this TCR beta chain has ten or more counts. Its antigen remains unknown. Trimming removed 4 bases from V and 4 bases from J, with 13 bases in between. From germline, CDR1 is SEHNR and CDR2 FQNEAQ (reference sequence). This CDR3 contains 14 residues. This specimen belongs to a study of T cell repertoires in cytomegalovirus infection. Across the whole study: The authors relied on CMV epitopes, both recently identified HLA-C-restricted and well-studied HLA-B-restricted. Public TCR beta signatures indicated both CMV infection and matching HLA type.

Study observations and caveats: The response measured ex vivo was dominated by TCR beta clonotypes (HLA-C-restricted and CMV-specific). Cumulative public TCR beta family frequency identified carriers of CMV plus the relevant HLA.

TCRdb fed the reads into MiXCR, producing one record per CDR3 protein. This sample carries roughly 78,000 distinct CDR3 sequences, roughly 39% of them seen once, and the ten largest clones take about 92%. Source: CD8+ T cells from cultured PBMCs, taken from culture after CMV antigen stimulation. The chain links TRBV7-9 to TRBJ1-1; D may be TRBD1 (6 bases). This TCR derives from a human donor in good health (CMV status not recorded). Some clones in this sample may be carry-over from other donors' samples. The CDR3 sequence is CASSSNDRITEAFF. Written as DNA, the CDR3 is TGTGCCAGCAGCTCTAATGACAGGATCACTGAAGCTTTCTTT.